Sequencing of this TCR beta chain was carried out in a study of T cells expressing NK-cell markers. Across the study: The TCR beta repertoires originated in sorted CD3+CD56+NKG2C+, CD3+CD56+NKG2C- and CD3+CD56-NKG2C+ T cells. Within the sequenced cohort of eight donors, seven exhibited HCMV seropositivity and one was seronegative.

Germline CDR1 and CDR2: DFQATT and SNEGSKA (reference sequence). The CDR3 runs 14 residues. UMIs were included in TCR beta cDNA generated by 5'RACE template switching. TCRdb re-called the 5' RACE reads and gives one entry per CDR3 protein, without DNA. The sample features about 260,000 distinct CDR3 sequences, with 4.2% in its top ten. This receptor was identified in a woman between 18 and 69 years old in good health. This chain connects TRBV20-1 to TRBJ2-5; TCRdb designates TRBD2, a call that cannot be tested without DNA. The sample taken for sequencing was blood T cells: a sorted CD56 or NKG2C T cell subset, CD4+ or CD8+ T cells, or bulk PBMC T cells (not recorded which). Here the CDR3 reads CSAPRGGPSETQYF.